This T cell receptor beta chain was identified during a study of OX40 agonist ivuxolimab in advanced cancers. Across the study: Clinicians treated patients with ivuxolimab, an agonistic anti-OX40 (CD134) antibody.

With autoimmune disease history or systemic immunosuppression, patients were excluded. Repertoires were generated with immunoSEQ multiplex PCR, while TCRdb's copy carries only in-frame clones and drops some. The sample has fewer than 85,000 clones, about four fifths seen once. The germline gives CDR1 SGHVS, CDR2 FNYEAQ. This CDR3 is built from 15 residues. V dropped 1 base and J dropped 8; count of bases not matched to a gene: 7. Sequenced here: CD4+ or CD8+ T cells sorted from blood, sampled in a trial of the OX40 agonist ivuxolimab. The chain is built from TRBV7-6 and TRBJ2-3; 9 bases match TRBD2. The sequence derives from an adult with an advanced solid tumor such as melanoma, head and neck, liver or kidney cancer. The CDR3 DNA reads TGTGCCAGCAGCTTAGGGGCTAGCGGGATTAGTACGCAGTATTTT. Translated: CASSLGASGISTQYF.